This T cell receptor beta chain was recovered during a study of CD8 T cells in Susac syndrome. This CDR3 is built from 15 residues. The ends lost 0 bases at V and 4 bases at J; junction bases unmatched: 2. The germline gives CDR1 LGHDT, CDR2 YNNKEL (reference sequence). An amount of RNA that ranged from 0.5 to 1 ug was reverse transcribed with random hexamers. TCRdb reprocessed the immunoSEQ multiplex PCR reads via MiXCR and lists one record per CDR3 protein. The table shows roughly 130,000 distinct CDR3 sequences, with about 95% occurring only once. Blood CD8+ and CD4+ T cells underwent high-throughput TCR beta sequencing.

The sequence was obtained from a human donor in good health. This chain links TRBV3-1 with TRBJ2-3; 9 bases fit TRBD1. The sequencing input was CD4+ T cells from PBMCs. The CDR3 is CASSQDRTGADTQYF. The CDR3 coding sequence is TGTGCCAGCAGCCAAGATAGGACAGGGGCAGATACGCAGTATTTT.